The clone carrying this TCR beta chain appeared a few times. Its target is unknown. This entry belongs to a study of radiotherapy plus CTLA-4 blockade in lung cancer. Study-level background: Disease control was achieved by around 33% of patients, and objective responses by 18%. Study-level points and caveats: Early clonal dynamics of blood T cells, together with interferon-beta, were reported as the best response predictor.

Only in-frame clones appear in the TCRdb table, and some are missing; sequencing was by immunoSEQ multiplex PCR. The sample contains about 59,000 clones, 72% of which appear only once. The clonotype originates from a human donor with non-small cell lung cancer whose response to radiotherapy plus ipilimumab could not be evaluated. This specimen consisted of peripheral blood, obtained from a patient treated with radiotherapy plus ipilimumab.

The chain's CDR3 is CASSYSRTGPNEKLFF. In nucleotides, the CDR3 is TGTGCCAGCAGTTACTCTCGGACAGGGCCTAATGAAAAACTGTTTTTT. This chain joins TRBV6-6 and TRBJ1-4; 8 positions match TRBD1. Germline lookup yields CDR1 MNHNY and CDR2 SVGAGI (reference sequence). The CDR3 length is 16 residues. The V and J ends lost 0 bases and 3 bases, in that order; junction bases with no gene match: 3.